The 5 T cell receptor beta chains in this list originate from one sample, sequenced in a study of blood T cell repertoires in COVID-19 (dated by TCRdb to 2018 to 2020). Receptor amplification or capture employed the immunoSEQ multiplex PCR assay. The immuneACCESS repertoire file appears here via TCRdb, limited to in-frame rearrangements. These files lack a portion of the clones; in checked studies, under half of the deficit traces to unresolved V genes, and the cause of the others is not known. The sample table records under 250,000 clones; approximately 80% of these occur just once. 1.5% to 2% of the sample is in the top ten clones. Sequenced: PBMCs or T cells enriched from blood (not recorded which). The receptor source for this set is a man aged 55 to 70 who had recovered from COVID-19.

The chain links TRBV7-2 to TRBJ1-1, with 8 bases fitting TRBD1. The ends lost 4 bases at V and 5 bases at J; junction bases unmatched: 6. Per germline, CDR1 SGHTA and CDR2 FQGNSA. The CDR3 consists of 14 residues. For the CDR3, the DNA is TGTGCCAGCAGCTCAAATACAGGGGGTACTGAAGCTTTCTTT. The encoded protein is CASSSNTGGTEAFF.

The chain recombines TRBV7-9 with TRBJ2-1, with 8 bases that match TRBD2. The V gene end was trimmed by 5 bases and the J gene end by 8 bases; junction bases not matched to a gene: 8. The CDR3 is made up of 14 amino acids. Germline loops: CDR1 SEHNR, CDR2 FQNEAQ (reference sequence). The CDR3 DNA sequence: TGTGCCAGCAGCCTCAAACGGGGGGGCTATGAGCAGTTCTTC. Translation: CASSLKRGGYEQFF.

CDR3 nucleotides: TGTGCCAGCAGTCAGGGCACTGAAGCTTTCTTT. This gives the protein CASSQGTEAFF. The J gene is TRBJ1-1, the V gene TRBV12-3 or TRBV12-4; D possibly corresponds to TRBD1 (5 bases). This CDR3 has 11 amino acids. V was pared by 5 bases and J by 4 bases, with 5 bases between.

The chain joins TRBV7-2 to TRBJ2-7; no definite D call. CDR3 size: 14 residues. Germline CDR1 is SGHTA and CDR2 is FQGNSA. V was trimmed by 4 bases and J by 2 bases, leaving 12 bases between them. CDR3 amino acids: CASSSRYATYEQYF. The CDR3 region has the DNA TGTGCCAGCAGCTCCCGGTACGCTACCTACGAGCAGTACTTC.

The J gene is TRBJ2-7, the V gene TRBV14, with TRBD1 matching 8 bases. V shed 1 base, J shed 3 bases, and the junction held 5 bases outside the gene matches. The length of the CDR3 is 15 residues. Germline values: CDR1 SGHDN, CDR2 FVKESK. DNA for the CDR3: TGTGCCAGCAGCCAAGCCTCAGGGGGCCTCTACGAGCAGTACTTC. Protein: CASSQASGGLYEQYF. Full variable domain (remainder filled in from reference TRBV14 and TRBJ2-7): EAGVTQFPSHSVIEKGQTVTLRCDPISGHDNLYWYRRVMGKEIKFLLHFVKESKQDESGMPNNRFLAERTGGTYSTLKVQPAELEDSGVYFCASSQASGGLYEQYFGPGTRLTVT.